The 31 T cell receptor beta chains in this list originate from one sample, sequenced in a study of cytomegalovirus exposure and HLA in healthy donors. The PCR used 60 Vbeta and 13 Jbeta primers. Sequencing used immunoSEQ multiplex PCR; TCRdb keeps in-frame clones, though not all of them. The table includes roughly 200,000 clones, 75% to 85% detected once. The specimen sequenced was PBMCs. These receptors originate from a woman aged 55-75 years in good health and CMV-seropositive.

This chain links TRBV28 with TRBJ1-5, with 8 bases fitting TRBD1. Germline V gene sequence: CDR1 MDHEN, CDR2 SYDVKM. This CDR3 spans 13 amino acids. J lost 7 bases, V lost 5 bases, and 4 bases had no gene match. This chain's CDR3 is CASSRTGPQPQHF. The CDR3 DNA follows: TGTGCCAGCAGTCGGACAGGGCCGCAGCCCCAGCATTTT. Filled out from reference TRBV28 and TRBJ1-5, the complete variable domain reads DVKVTQSSRYLVKRTGEKVFLECVQDMDHENMFWYRQDPGLGLRLIYFSYDVKMKEKGDIPEGYSVSREKKERFSLILESASTNQTSMYLCASSRTGPQPQHFGDGTRLSIL.

This chain links TRBV27 with TRBJ1-6; 8 bases are shared with TRBD1. This CDR3 contains 16 residues. Losses at the gene ends were 3 bases for V and 2 bases for J; bases not matched to a gene: 3. Germline lookup yields CDR1 MNHEY and CDR2 SMNVEV (reference sequence). The CDR3 region has the DNA TGTGCCAGCAGTTTTTCGGGACAGGCCTATAATTCACCCCTCCACTTT. Its protein is CASSFSGQAYNSPLHF.

The rearrangement uses TRBV15 and TRBJ1-5, with a possible D match to TRBD1 (6 bases). This CDR3 region has 14 residues. The germline V gene has CDR1 LNHNV and CDR2 YYDKDF (reference sequence). V dropped 3 bases and J dropped 4 bases, with 10 bases sitting between them. CDR3 nucleotides: TGTGCCACCAGCAGGCCCCAGGGGAATCAGCCCCAGCATTTT. It is translated as CATSRPQGNQPQHF.

The genes are TRBV18 and TRBJ1-4; D gene uncertain. This CDR3 has 14 amino acids. V lost 3 bases and J 3 bases, leaving 8 bases between the germline ends. CDR1 is KGHSH, CDR2 LQKENI, per germline. Here the CDR3 reads CASSPSLANEKLFF. The CDR3, as DNA: TGTGCCAGCTCACCGTCGTTAGCTAATGAAAAACTGTTTTTT.

This chain uses TRBV5-1 with TRBJ2-7, with TRBD1 identical over 8 bases. J gave up 5 bases and V 3 bases, and 4 bases lay outside the gene matches. Germline V gene lookup returns CDR1 SGHRS and CDR2 YFSETQ. The CDR3 length is 13 residues. As DNA, the CDR3 is TGCGCCAGCAGCTCAGGACAGGGAAACGAGCAGTACTTC. This gives the protein CASSSGQGNEQYF.

As to this clone: Other DNA sequences of this sample code for an identical CDR3. V and J are TRBV5-4 and TRBJ2-7, with D possibly TRBD2 on 7 matching bases. CDR3 length: 13 amino acids. V was shortened by 2 bases and J by 7 bases, with 13 bases between the two germline ends. Germline V gene data show CDR1 as SGHNT and CDR2 as YYREEE (reference sequence). DNA of the CDR3: TGTGCCAGCAGCTTAACGGGGGGCGGGGAGCAGTACTTC. Amino acid sequence: CASSLTGGGEQYF.

The chain combines TRBV10-3 with TRBJ2-1; 8 positions agree with TRBD2. The trim removed 4 bases at V and 0 bases at J, leaving 14 bases unmatched. The CDR3 runs 19 residues. Germline assignment: CDR1 ENHRY and CDR2 SYGVKD. CDR3 DNA sequence: TGTGCCATCAGTGGACAGTCTGCCCTAGCGGGCAGCTCCTACAATGAGCAGTTCTTC. Amino acid sequence: CAISGQSALAGSSYNEQFF.

This clone was counted a single time. This chain joins TRBV5-1 and TRBJ2-5, with 10 bases aligning to TRBD1. V lost 4 bases and J lost 4; bases outside the gene matches: 10. The germline CDR1 and CDR2 sequences are SGHRS and YFSETQ. The length of the CDR3 is 16 residues. The CDR3 DNA reads TGCGCCAGCAGCACCGGACAGGGGGGCTTAGGAGAGACCCAGTACTTC. It specifies CASSTGQGGLGETQYF.

J is TRBJ2-1 and V is TRBV4-1; 11 nucleotides line up with TRBD2. The CDR3 length is 16 residues. Trimming removed 3 bases from V and 6 bases from J; junction bases left unmatched: 7. The V gene's germline CDR1 is MGHRA and CDR2 YSYEKL. CDR3 sequence: CASSQLGLAVINEQFF. CDR3 DNA: TGCGCCAGCAGCCAGTTGGGACTAGCGGTTATCAATGAGCAGTTCTTC.

A remark on this clone: At one end, the junction sequence differs from germline, possibly due to a read error. The CDR3 here is CSSSPILAHTDTQYF. Written as DNA, the CDR3 is TGTTCCAGCAGCCCGATACTAGCCCACACAGATACGCAGTATTTT. V usage is TRBV7-9 and J usage is TRBJ2-3, with D possibly matching TRBD2 (6 bases). CDR3 length: 15 residues. Germline CDR1 and CDR2: SEHNR and FQNEAQ (reference sequence).

DNA of the CDR3: TGTGCCAGCAGCACACTAGCGGGCCTCGGGGAGCTGTTTTTT. This codes for CASSTLAGLGELFF. The chain recombines TRBV7-2 with TRBJ2-2, with 9 bases fitting TRBD2. The V and J ends lost 5 bases and 7 bases, in that order; junction bases with no gene match: 5. The CDR3 extends over 14 amino acids. Per the germline V gene, CDR1 is SGHTA and CDR2 is FQGNSA.

This chain links TRBV5-1 with TRBJ2-7, with 11 bases identical to TRBD1. After removal of 4 bases from V and 4 bases from J, the junction contained 7 bases not matched to a gene. This CDR3 contains 15 residues. The germline gives CDR1 SGHRS, CDR2 YFSETQ. The CDR3 is CASSPRTGGAYEQYF. The CDR3 DNA follows: TGCGCCAGCAGCCCGCGGACAGGGGGCGCGTACGAGCAGTACTTC.

This clone showed up just a few times. V gene TRBV28 combines with J gene TRBJ2-5; TRBD2 matches 7 bases. Germline values: CDR1 MDHEN, CDR2 SYDVKM. The V and J ends lost 1 base and 5 bases, in that order; junction bases with no gene match: 7. The CDR3 extends over 15 amino acids. The CDR3 coding sequence is TGTGCCAGCAGTTTATCGTGGGGGGGAATGGAGACCCAGTACTTC. This sequence encodes CASSLSWGGMETQYF.

The rearrangement uses TRBV5-1 and TRBJ2-2, with 11 positions matching TRBD2. The CDR3 is 16 residues long. Trimming at V came to 2 bases and at J to 3 bases, leaving 3 bases not matched to a gene. CDR1 is SGHRS, CDR2 YFSETQ, per germline. The CDR3 sequence is CASSLLAGADTGELFF. The CDR3 DNA reads TGCGCCAGCAGCTTACTAGCGGGAGCGGACACCGGGGAGCTGTTTTTT.

This clone turned up a few times. This chain joins TRBV19 and TRBJ2-7; D call uncertain. The ends were cut back, 3 bases at V and 2 bases at J, with 11 bases in the middle. Germline loops: CDR1 LNHDA, CDR2 SQIVND (reference sequence). The CDR3 runs 14 residues. The CDR3 loop is CASSIIADTYEQYF. CDR3 in DNA: TGTGCCAGTAGTATTATCGCGGATACCTACGAGCAGTACTTC.

The chain carries TRBV9 and TRBJ1-2, with D perhaps matching TRBD1 (5 bases). The V gene lost 1 base and the J gene lost 8 bases, with 15 bases spanning the gap. The CDR3 runs to 14 residues. Germline lookup yields CDR1 SGDLS and CDR2 YYNGEE. The CDR3 nucleotides read TGTGCCAGCAGCGTATCAGGGATCGGTTTGGGCTACACCTTC. This gives the protein CASSVSGIGLGYTF.

The J gene is TRBJ1-3, the V gene TRBV7-2; no clear D gene. The CDR3 runs 16 residues. Germline loops: CDR1 SGHTA, CDR2 FQGNSA. With 0 bases removed from V and 4 bases from J, the gap between germline ends came to 13 bases. The CDR3 DNA reads TGTGCCAGCAGCTTAGCCCAACGGAGCCAGGGAAACACCATATATTTT. The encoded protein is CASSLAQRSQGNTIYF.

This clone occurred a few times. The rearrangement joins TRBV7-9 to TRBJ2-1, with 10 bases lining up with TRBD2. The V gene end was trimmed by 5 bases and the J gene end by 5 bases; junction bases not matched to a gene: 9. The CDR3 has 16 residues. Looked up from germline, CDR1 is SEHNR and CDR2 is FQNEAQ (reference sequence). The CDR3 nucleotides are TGTGCCAGCAGCCTGGGTTCTAGCGGGGGTAACAATGAGCAGTTCTTC. The encoded protein is CASSLGSSGGNNEQFF.

The chain carries TRBV4-2 and TRBJ2-1; a possible D gene is TRBD1 (5 bases). Germline lookup yields CDR1 LGHNA and CDR2 YNFKEQ. V was shortened by 4 bases and J by 8 bases, with 15 bases between the two germline ends. This CDR3 spans 14 amino acids. CDR3 coding DNA: TGTGCCAGCAGCCCCCGACTCTTAGGGGATGAGCAGTTCTTC. Translating it yields CASSPRLLGDEQFF.

The chain combines TRBV7-8 with TRBJ2-7, with D perhaps matching TRBD1 (5 bases). The CDR3 length is 16 residues. Germline CDR1 reads SGHVS; CDR2 reads FQNEAQ. V lost 4 bases and J lost 1, with 17 bases in between. The CDR3 coding sequence is TGTGCCAGCAGCTCACAGCAGGGTTTAGGTTCCTACGAGCAGTACTTC. It specifies CASSSQQGLGSYEQYF.

The chain uses TRBV7-8 and TRBJ1-6; 8 bases agree with TRBD1. Trimming at V came to 5 bases and at J to 0 bases, leaving 6 bases not matched to a gene. CDR1 and CDR2 from the germline V gene are SGHVS and FQNEAQ. The CDR3 covers 17 residues. Here the CDR3 reads CASSARQGSSYNSPLHF. In DNA, the CDR3 is TGTGCCAGCAGCGCCAGACAGGGGAGCTCCTATAATTCACCCCTCCACTTT.

This chain links TRBV2 with TRBJ2-7; 7 nucleotides match TRBD1. Germline V gene data show CDR1 as SNHLY and CDR2 as FYNNEI. The CDR3 has 14 residues. Trimming at V came to 7 bases and at J to 0 bases, leaving 6 bases not matched to a gene. CDR3 loop: CASKQDRNSYEQYF. CDR3 bases: TGTGCCAGCAAGCAGGACAGGAACTCCTACGAGCAGTACTTC.

The rearrangement joins TRBV2 to TRBJ2-1; 10 bases match TRBD1. The CDR3 has 14 residues. With 8 bases clipped from V and 4 bases from J, the junction kept 5 bases outside the gene matches. Germline CDR1 is SNHLY and CDR2 is FYNNEI. Here the CDR3 reads CASDRDRGYNEQFF. The CDR3 DNA sequence: TGTGCCAGCGACCGGGACAGGGGTTACAATGAGCAGTTCTTC. The entire variable domain, with the rest obtained from reference TRBV2 and TRBJ2-1, is as follows: EPEVTQTPSHQVTQMGQEVILRCVPISNHLYFYWYRQILGQKVEFLVSFYNNEISEKSEIFDDQFSVERPDGSNFTLKIRSTKLEDSAMYFCASDRDRGYNEQFFGPGTRLTVL.

This chain links TRBV30 with TRBJ2-7; TRBD1 agrees at 9 bases. The CDR3 has 14 residues. Germline loops: CDR1 GTSNPN, CDR2 SVGIG (reference sequence). The V segment lost 2 bases and the J segment 2 bases; nucleotides outside the gene matches: 4. CDR3 residues: CAWSLGQGAYEQYF. CDR3 nucleotide sequence: TGTGCCTGGAGTTTGGGACAGGGCGCCTACGAGCAGTACTTC.

The CDR3 sequence is CASSPLSSGRRGEQYF. The DNA for the CDR3 is TGTGCCAGCAGTCCACTTTCTAGCGGGAGAAGGGGGGAGCAGTACTTC. This chain links TRBV27 with TRBJ2-7, with 10 nucleotides matching TRBD2. The CDR3 is made up of 16 amino acids. Germline CDR1 MNHEY, CDR2 SMNVEV (reference sequence). The V segment lost 5 bases and the J segment 7 bases; nucleotides outside the gene matches: 14.

The CDR3 DNA reads TGCGCCAGCAGCTTACTAGCGGGAGAGGAGACCCAGTACTTC. It encodes CASSLLAGEETQYF. V gene TRBV5-1 combines with J gene TRBJ2-5; 11 bases fit TRBD2. Losses at the gene ends were 2 bases for V and 5 bases for J; bases not matched to a gene: 2. CDR1 is SGHRS and CDR2 is YFSETQ in the germline V gene. This CDR3 region has 14 residues.

The rearrangement uses TRBV19 and TRBJ1-4; no firm D call. The CDR3 contains 15 residues. V shed 7 bases and J shed 0 bases, with 12 bases lying between them. The germline gives CDR1 LNHDA, CDR2 SQIVND (reference sequence). In DNA, the CDR3 is TGTGCCAGTACCCGCGGCCGCGCAACTAATGAAAAACTGTTTTTT. Translated: CASTRGRATNEKLFF.

The chain is built from TRBV5-1 and TRBJ2-2, with 8 bases that match TRBD1. CDR3 length equals 13 residues. V lost 4 bases, J lost 6 bases, and 2 bases stayed unmatched. Germline values: CDR1 SGHRS, CDR2 YFSETQ. The DNA for the CDR3 is TGCGCCAGCAGCGAACAGGGGGCCGGGGAGCTGTTTTTT. It specifies CASSEQGAGELFF. Variable domain in full (rest from reference TRBV5-1 and TRBJ2-2): KAGVTQTPRYLIKTRGQQVTLSCSPISGHRSVSWYQQTPGQGLQFLFEYFSETQRNKGNFPGRFSGRQFSNSRSEMNVSTLELGDSALYLCASSEQGAGELFFGEGSRLTVL.

V usage is TRBV11-1 and J usage is TRBJ2-7, with D possibly being TRBD2 (7 bases). V lost 1 base and J 1 base, leaving 11 bases between the germline ends. Germline values: CDR1 SGHAT, CDR2 FQDESV (reference sequence). This CDR3 spans 15 amino acids. The CDR3 loop reads CASSLDGGTSYEQYF. CDR3 sequence (DNA): TGTGCCAGCAGCTTAGACGGGGGGACATCCTACGAGCAGTACTTC.

This chain uses TRBV27 with TRBJ2-1, with 8 bases lining up with TRBD2. This CDR3 is built from 14 residues. CDR1 and CDR2 from the germline V gene are MNHEY and SMNVEV (reference sequence). Trimming cost V 3 bases and J 9 bases; bases outside gene matches: 7. The CDR3 bases are TGTGCCAGCAGTTTCGACGGGGGGGCCTTTGAGCAGTTCTTC. Protein sequence: CASSFDGGAFEQFF.

The chain uses TRBV15 and TRBJ2-7; D may be TRBD1 (6 bases). The length of the CDR3 is 14 residues. Germline V gene lookup returns CDR1 LNHNV and CDR2 YYDKDF (reference sequence). Trimming pared 0 bases from V and 3 bases from J, leaving 9 bases between. The CDR3 DNA sequence: TGTGCCACCAGCAGAGACAGGGGATTCTACGAGCAGTACTTC. It encodes CATSRDRGFYEQYF.